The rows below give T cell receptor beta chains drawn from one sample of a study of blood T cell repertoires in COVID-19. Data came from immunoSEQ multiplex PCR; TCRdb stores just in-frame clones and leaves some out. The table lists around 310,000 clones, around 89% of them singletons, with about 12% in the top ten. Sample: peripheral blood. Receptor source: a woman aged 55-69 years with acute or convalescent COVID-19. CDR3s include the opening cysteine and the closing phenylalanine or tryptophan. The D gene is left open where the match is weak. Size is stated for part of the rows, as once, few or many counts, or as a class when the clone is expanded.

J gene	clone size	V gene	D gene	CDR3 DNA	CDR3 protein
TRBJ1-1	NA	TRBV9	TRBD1	TGTGCCAGCAGTGACGGACAGGGGAACACTGAAGCTTTCTTT	CASSDGQGNTEAFF
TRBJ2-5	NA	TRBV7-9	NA	TGTGCCAGCAGCTTTGGGCAGGGCTTTTCCGAGACCCAGTACTTC	CASSFGQGFSETQYF
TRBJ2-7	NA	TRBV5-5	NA	TGTGCCAGCACCGGCTCCTACGAGCAGTACTTC	CASTGSYEQYF
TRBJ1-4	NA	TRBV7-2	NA	TGTGCCAGCAGCTTAGCCGCAGGGTCTAATGAAAAACTGTTTTTT	CASSLAAGSNEKLFF
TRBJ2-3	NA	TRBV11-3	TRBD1	TGTGCCAGCAGCCCCGGTACAGGGGGCACAGATACGCAGTATTTT	CASSPGTGGTDTQYF
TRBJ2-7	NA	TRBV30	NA	TGTGCCTGGAATTCAGACTCCTACGAGCAGTACTTC	CAWNSDSYEQYF
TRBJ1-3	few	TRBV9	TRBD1	TGTGCCAGCAGCGTAGAAAGAAAAACAGGGGCTGGAAACACCATATATTTT	CASSVERKTGAGNTIYF
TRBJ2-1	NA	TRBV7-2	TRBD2	TGTGCCAGCACCACTTACGGGAGGGGTGAGCAGTTCTTC	CASTTYGRGEQFF
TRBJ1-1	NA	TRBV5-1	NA	TGCGCCAGCAGCGGAGGTCGGACTGAAGCTTTCTTT	CASSGGRTEAFF
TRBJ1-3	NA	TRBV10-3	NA	TGTGCCATCAGTGATTGGGGCAGGGGATTGGGAAACACCATATATTTT	CAISDWGRGLGNTIYF
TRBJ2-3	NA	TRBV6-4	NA	TGTGCCAGCAGCCTAGTTCCAAGCACAGATACGCAGTATTTT	CASSLVPSTDTQYF